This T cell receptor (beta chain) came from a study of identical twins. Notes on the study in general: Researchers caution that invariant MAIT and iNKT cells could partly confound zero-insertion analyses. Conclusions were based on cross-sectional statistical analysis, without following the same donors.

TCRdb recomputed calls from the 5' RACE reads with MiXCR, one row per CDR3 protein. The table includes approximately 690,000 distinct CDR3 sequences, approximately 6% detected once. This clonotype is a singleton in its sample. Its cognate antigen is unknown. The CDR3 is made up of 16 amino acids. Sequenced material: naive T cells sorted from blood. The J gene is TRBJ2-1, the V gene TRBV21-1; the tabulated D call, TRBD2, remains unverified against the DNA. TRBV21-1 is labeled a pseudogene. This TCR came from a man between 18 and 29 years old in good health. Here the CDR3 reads CASSSNGTSVGNEQFF. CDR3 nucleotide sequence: TGTGCCAGCAGCAGCAATGGGACTAGCGTTGGCAATGAGCAGTTCTTC.